A single sample is the source of the 24 T cell receptor beta chains below, sequenced in a study of monozygotic twins with inflammatory bowel disease. TCRdb reanalyzed the 5' RACE reads and collapses them to one entry per CDR3 protein, without DNA. This sample contains 95,000 to 110,000 distinct CDR3 sequences. Sequences were obtained from blood. All receptors come from a human donor with ulcerative colitis or Crohn's disease, or a healthy co-twin of an affected twin (not recorded which).

The chain links TRBV7-2 to TRBJ2-1; TCRdb's D call, TRBD1, is unchecked because there is no DNA. The CDR3 has 17 amino acids. The germline CDR1 and CDR2 sequences are SGHTA and FQGNSA. CDR3 residues: CASSSGWGGVAINEQFF.

The V gene is TRBV5-1, the J gene TRBJ1-6; TCRdb lists TRBD1, though no DNA is available to test this call. This CDR3 has 16 amino acids. Germline V gene lookup returns CDR1 SGHRS and CDR2 YFSETQ. CDR3 sequence: CASSKTASSYNSPLHF. The full variable domain, rest sourced from reference TRBV5-1 and TRBJ1-6, is KAGVTQTPRYLIKTRGQQVTLSCSPISGHRSVSWYQQTPGQGLQFLFEYFSETQRNKGNFPGRFSGRQFSNSRSEMNVSTLELGDSALYLCASSKTASSYNSPLHFGNGTRLTVT.

This chain joins TRBV19 and TRBJ1-5; without DNA, the TCRdb call of TRBD1 cannot be checked. The CDR3 runs to 18 residues. CDR1 is LNHDA and CDR2 is SQIVND in the germline V gene (reference sequence). The CDR3 sequence is CASSSRWTVTNSNQPQHF.

The J gene is TRBJ2-7, the V gene TRBV5-1. CDR1 and CDR2 from the germline V gene are SGHRS and YFSETQ. This CDR3 has 13 amino acids. CDR3 loop: CASSSASDYEQYF.

The V and J genes are TRBV29-1 and TRBJ2-5. This CDR3 region has 12 residues. Germline lookup yields CDR1 SQVTM and CDR2 ANQGSEA. This chain's CDR3 is CSVEFNQETQYF.

CDR3 protein: CASSQVGPDTQYF. The rearrangement joins TRBV4-3 to TRBJ2-3. This CDR3 is 13 amino acids long. Looked up from germline, CDR1 is LGHNA and CDR2 is YSLEER.

CDR3 protein: CASSVGTSGSSYNEQFF. This sequence joins TRBV7-9 and TRBJ2-1; TCRdb gives TRBD2 as the D gene, but with no DNA this cannot be confirmed. CDR1 and CDR2 from the germline V gene are SEHNR and FQNEAQ (reference sequence). CDR3 length: 17 residues.

CDR3 protein: CASSRTGQGRETQYF. The chain carries TRBV7-2 and TRBJ2-5; TCRdb returns TRBD1, unconfirmable since there is no DNA. CDR1 and CDR2 from the germline V gene are SGHTA and FQGNSA. The CDR3 extends over 15 amino acids.

This chain uses TRBV11-2 with TRBJ2-4; TCRdb names TRBD1, which stays unverified in the absence of DNA. The germline CDR1 and CDR2 sequences are SGHAT and FQNNGV. CDR3 size: 16 residues. This CDR3 reads CASSYRGRGAKNIQYF.

The chain has TRBV10-3 and TRBJ2-1; TCRdb names TRBD2, which stays unverified in the absence of DNA. Germline V gives CDR1 ENHRY, CDR2 SYGVKD. The CDR3 is made up of 15 amino acids. This CDR3 is CAISELISGYNEQFF.

The chain employs TRBV4-3 and TRBJ1-1; TCRdb's D gene call, TRBD1, goes unchecked for lack of DNA. Germline assignment: CDR1 LGHNA and CDR2 YSLEER. This CDR3 region has 15 residues. The CDR3 loop is CASSQRSGGNTEAFF.

V and J are TRBV19 and TRBJ1-5; TCRdb's D gene call, TRBD1, goes unchecked for lack of DNA. The CDR3 extends over 15 amino acids. Germline V gives CDR1 LNHDA, CDR2 SQIVND (reference sequence). The CDR3 region is CASSIVGVSNQPQHF.

The chain uses TRBV11-3 and TRBJ2-3. The germline V gene has CDR1 SGHNT and CDR2 YENEEA. This CDR3 spans 13 amino acids. The CDR3 is CASSRDRLGTQYF.

The chain has TRBV29-1 and TRBJ1-2; TCRdb outputs TRBD1, but without DNA this stays unchecked. CDR1 is SQVTM and CDR2 is ANQGSEA in the germline V gene. The CDR3 is 13 residues long. This CDR3 reads CSVERQTNYGYTF.

This chain uses TRBV6-2 or TRBV6-3 with TRBJ2-3; no DNA is available, so the TRBD1 call from TCRdb remains unchecked. This CDR3 has 11 amino acids. Germline V gene sequence: CDR1 MNHEY, CDR2 SVGEGT. CDR3 region: CATGRTDTQYF.

The chain carries TRBV5-1 and TRBJ1-2; TCRdb's D call, TRBD1, is unchecked because there is no DNA. The CDR3 is 15 residues long. Germline V gives CDR1 SGHRS, CDR2 YFSETQ. The CDR3 spells CASSLEADRGAGYTF.

The J gene is TRBJ2-5, the V gene TRBV6-1; the D call from TCRdb, TRBD2, cannot be confirmed without DNA. CDR1 and CDR2 (germline): MNHNS, SASEGT. The CDR3 contains 17 residues. The chain's CDR3 is CASRIRGLAEGQETQYF.

The CDR3 reads CSVEGSFSAVGAHGYTF. J is TRBJ1-2 and V is TRBV29-1. CDR1 and CDR2 (germline): SQVTM, ANQGSEA. The CDR3 sequence is 17 residues long.

The CDR3 sequence is CASSQAGGGYGYTF. This chain uses TRBV14 with TRBJ1-2; the D call from TCRdb, TRBD1, cannot be confirmed without DNA. Per germline, CDR1 SGHDN and CDR2 FVKESK. The CDR3 contains 14 residues.

The gene calls are TRBV7-8 and TRBJ1-1; TCRdb names TRBD1, which stays unverified in the absence of DNA. Germline loops: CDR1 SGHVS, CDR2 FQNEAQ. The CDR3 has 16 residues. CDR3 residues: CASSKRWVRENTEAFF.

The chain recombines TRBV5-1 with TRBJ2-1. The germline gives CDR1 SGHRS, CDR2 YFSETQ. The CDR3 extends over 16 amino acids. CDR3 loop: CASSLDLAGVYNEQFF.

The rearrangement uses TRBV7-8 and TRBJ2-7; the D call from TCRdb, TRBD1, cannot be confirmed without DNA. Germline V gives CDR1 SGHVS, CDR2 FQNEAQ. This CDR3 has 18 amino acids. The CDR3 loop reads CASSLAGTGGRTVNEQYF.

The rearrangement uses TRBV7-2 and TRBJ2-3; checking the TCRdb D call of TRBD2 is not possible without DNA. This CDR3 is built from 16 residues. The germline V gene encodes CDR1 SGHTA and CDR2 FQGNSA. CDR3 protein: CASSPGLAGARDTQYF.

V is TRBV3-1 and J is TRBJ2-1; TCRdb reports TRBD2, a call that lacks DNA to check it against. Per the germline V gene, CDR1 is LGHDT and CDR2 is YNNKEL (reference sequence). CDR3 size: 15 residues. CDR3: CASSQDVASGSQQFF.